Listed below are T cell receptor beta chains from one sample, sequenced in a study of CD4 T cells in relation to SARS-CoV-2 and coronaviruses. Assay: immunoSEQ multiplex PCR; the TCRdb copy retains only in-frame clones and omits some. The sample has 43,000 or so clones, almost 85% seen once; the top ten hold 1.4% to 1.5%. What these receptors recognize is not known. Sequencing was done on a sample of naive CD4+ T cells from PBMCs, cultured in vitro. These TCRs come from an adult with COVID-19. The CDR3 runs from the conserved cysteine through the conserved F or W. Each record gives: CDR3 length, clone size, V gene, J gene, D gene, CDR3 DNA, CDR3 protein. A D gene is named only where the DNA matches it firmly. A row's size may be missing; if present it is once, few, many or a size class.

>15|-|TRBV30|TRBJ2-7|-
TGTGCCTGGAGCGATATTAGCGGCCGAGCCTACGAGCAGTACTTC
CAWSDISGRAYEQYF
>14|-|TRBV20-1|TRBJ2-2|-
TGCAGTGCTAGTAAGGGCCGGGGGACCGGGGAGCTGTTTTTT
CSASKGRGTGELFF
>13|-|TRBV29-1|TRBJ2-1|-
TGCAGCGTTGAAGAAGTCTCCTACAATGAGCAGTTCTTC
CSVEEVSYNEQFF
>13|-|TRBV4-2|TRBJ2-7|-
TGTGCCAGCAGCCAAGATCACGCCTACGAGCAGTACTTC
CASSQDHAYEQYF
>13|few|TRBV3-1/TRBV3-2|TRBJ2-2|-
TGTGCCAGCAGCCAAGAGGGGTGGGTGGAGCTGTTTTTT
CASSQEGWVELFF
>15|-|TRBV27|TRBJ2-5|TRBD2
TGTGCCAGCAGTTTCCTAGCGGGAGTCCAAGAGACCCAGTACTTC
CASSFLAGVQETQYF
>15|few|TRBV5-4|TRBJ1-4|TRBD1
TGTGCCAGCAGCTTGCCCGGGACAGGGGTGGAAAAACTGTTTTTT
CASSLPGTGVEKLFF
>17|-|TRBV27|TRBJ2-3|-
TGTGCCAGCAGTTTATCGGGCCCCTTGGGGACGACAGATACGCAGTATTTT
CASSLSGPLGTTDTQYF
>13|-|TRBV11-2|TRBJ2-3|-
TGTGCCAGCAGCCGTAGTAGCACAGATACGCAGTATTTT
CASSRSSTDTQYF
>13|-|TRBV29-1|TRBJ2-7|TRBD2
TGCAGCGTGAAAGCGGGAGTTATGAGCGAGCAGTACTTC
CSVKAGVMSEQYF
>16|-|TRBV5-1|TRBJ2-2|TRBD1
TGCGCCAGCAGCTTAAGACAGGGGCGGAACACCGGGGAGCTGTTTTTT
CASSLRQGRNTGELFF
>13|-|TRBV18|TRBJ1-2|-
TGTGCCAGCTCACCTGACAGAAACTATGGCTACACCTTC
CASSPDRNYGYTF
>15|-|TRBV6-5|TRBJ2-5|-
TGTGCCAGCAGTTTAGGGAGGGGGACCCAAGAGACCCAGTACTTC
CASSLGRGTQETQYF
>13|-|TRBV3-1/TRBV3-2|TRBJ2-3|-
TGTGCCAGCAGCCCATCCCGGGCCGATACGCAGTATTTT
CASSPSRADTQYF
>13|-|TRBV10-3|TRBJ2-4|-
TGTGCCACCGCCGCCGTAGCCAAAAACATTCAGTACTTC
CATAAVAKNIQYF
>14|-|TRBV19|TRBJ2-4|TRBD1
TGTGCCAGTAGTATCTCGACAGGGGGGAACATTCAGTACTTC
CASSISTGGNIQYF
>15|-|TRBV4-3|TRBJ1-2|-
TGCGCCAGCAGCCAAGATGCGAGGGGGGACTATGGCTACACCTTC
CASSQDARGDYGYTF
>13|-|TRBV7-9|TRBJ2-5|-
TGTGCCAGCAGCTCGGACGGCCGTAAGACCCAGTACTTC
CASSSDGRKTQYF
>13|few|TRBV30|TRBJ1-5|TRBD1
TGTGCCTGGGGGACAGCACTCAATCAGCCCCAGCATTTT
CAWGTALNQPQHF
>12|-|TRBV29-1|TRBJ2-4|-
TGCAGCGTTGAGGCAGGTGGGGACATTCAGTACTTC
CSVEAGGDIQYF
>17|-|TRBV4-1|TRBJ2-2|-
TGCGCCAGCAGCCCTAGAGGCCTAGCGAAAAACACCGGGGAGCTGTTTTTT
CASSPRGLAKNTGELFF
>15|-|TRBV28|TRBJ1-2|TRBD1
TGTGCCAGCAGTGACCGGGACAGAACTAACTATGGCTACACCTTC
CASSDRDRTNYGYTF
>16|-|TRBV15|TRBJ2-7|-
TGTGCCACCAGCAGAGAAGTGGATCCCCCAGCCTACGAGCAGTACTTC
CATSREVDPPAYEQYF
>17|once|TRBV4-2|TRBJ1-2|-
TGTGCCAGCAGCCCAACTCCCGCACGGGGCGACATTGATGGCTACACCTTC
CASSPTPARGDIDGYTF
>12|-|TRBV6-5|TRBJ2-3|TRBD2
TGTGCCAGCCAGGCGGGGGGGGATACGCAGTATTTT
CASQAGGDTQYF
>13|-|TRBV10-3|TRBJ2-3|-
TGTGCCATCAGTGAGACCGACCAAGATACGCAGTATTTT
CAISETDQDTQYF
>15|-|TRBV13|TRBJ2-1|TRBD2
TGTGCCAGCAGCTTATTTGGGGGAGGGCCCAATGAGCAGTTCTTC
CASSLFGGGPNEQFF
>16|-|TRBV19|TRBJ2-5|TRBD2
TGTGCCAGTAGTATGGCTAGCGGGAGGTGGCGAGAGACCCAGTACTTC
CASSMASGRWRETQYF
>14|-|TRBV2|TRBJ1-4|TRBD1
TGTGCCAGCAAGGGGGGACAGGGTAATGAAAAACTGTTTTTT
CASKGGQGNEKLFF
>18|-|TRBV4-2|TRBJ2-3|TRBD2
TGTGCCAGCAGCCAAGGCTTCGGTTTTGCGGGAGCGCTAGATACGCAGTATTTT
CASSQGFGFAGALDTQYF
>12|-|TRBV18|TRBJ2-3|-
TGTGCCAGCTCACCACGTTCAGATACGCAGTATTTT
CASSPRSDTQYF
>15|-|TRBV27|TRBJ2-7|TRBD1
TGTGCCAGCAGTTTGGAGGGACAGGGGGTGTACGAGCAGTACTTC
CASSLEGQGVYEQYF
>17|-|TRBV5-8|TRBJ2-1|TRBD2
TGTGCCAGCAGCTTGATAACTAGCGGGAGGGCCTCCGATGAGCAGTTCTTC
CASSLITSGRASDEQFF
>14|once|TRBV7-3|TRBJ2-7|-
TGTGCCAGCAGCTTACAGGAGGGCTCCAGCGAGCAGTACTTC
CASSLQEGSSEQYF
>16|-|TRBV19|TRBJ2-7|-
TGTGCCAGTAGTATTACTTTTTGGACGGGGAATAACGAGCAGTACTTC
CASSITFWTGNNEQYF
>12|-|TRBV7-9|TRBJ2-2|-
TGTGCCAGCAGTCCTTCGAACGGGGAGCTGTTTTTT
CASSPSNGELFF
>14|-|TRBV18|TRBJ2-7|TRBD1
TGTGCCAGCTCACTCCGGGACAGCTCCTACGAGCAGTACTTC
CASSLRDSSYEQYF
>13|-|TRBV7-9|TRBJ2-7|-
TGTGCCAGCGGATTGGACCCGGTGGGAGAGCAGTACTTC
CASGLDPVGEQYF
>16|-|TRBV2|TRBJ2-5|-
TGTGCCAGCAGTGATCTTTTAGCGCCTACCAAAGAGACCCAGTACTTC
CASSDLLAPTKETQYF
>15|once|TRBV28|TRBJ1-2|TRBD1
TGTGCCAGCAGTTCCCCGGGACAGGGGACCTATGGCTACACCTTC
CASSSPGQGTYGYTF
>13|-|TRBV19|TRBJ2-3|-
TGTGCGAGTGGGGTGCCTGGTGGAGATACGCAGTATTTT
CASGVPGGDTQYF
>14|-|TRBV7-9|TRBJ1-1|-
TGTGCCAGCAGCTTAACGGGGGAGAACACTGAAGCTTTCTTT
CASSLTGENTEAFF
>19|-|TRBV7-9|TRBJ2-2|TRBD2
TGTGCCAGCAGCTTAGTGGTATGGCGGGAGGGGTCGAACACCGGGGAGCTGTTTTTT
CASSLVVWREGSNTGELFF
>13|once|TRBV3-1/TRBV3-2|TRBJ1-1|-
TGTGCCAGCAGCCCTGGGACTCACACTGAAGCTTTCTTT
CASSPGTHTEAFF
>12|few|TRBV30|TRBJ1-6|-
TGTGCCTGGAGTTCGTACGAATCACCCCTCCACTTT
CAWSSYESPLHF
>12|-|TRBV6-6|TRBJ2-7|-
TGTGCCAGCACCATACTGGGTAACGAGCAGTACTTC
CASTILGNEQYF
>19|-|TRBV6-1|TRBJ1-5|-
TGTGCCAGCAGTGAAGAGCGATATCGGGAGGGGGGGTTTTTTCAGCCCCAGCATTTT
CASSEERYREGGFFQPQHF
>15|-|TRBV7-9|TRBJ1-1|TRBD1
TGTGCCAGCAGCTGGGACAGGGGGCGAAACACTGAAGCTTTCTTT
CASSWDRGRNTEAFF
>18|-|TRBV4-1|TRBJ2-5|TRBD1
TGCGCCAGCAGCCAAGATCGCATAACAGGGGCTATAGGGGAGACCCAGTACTTC
CASSQDRITGAIGETQYF
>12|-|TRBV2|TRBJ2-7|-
TGTGCCAGCAGTGAATTCGTATACGAGCAGTACTTC
CASSEFVYEQYF
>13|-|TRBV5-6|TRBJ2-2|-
TGTGCCAGCAGCTTCCAGAGCACCGGGGAGCTGTTTTTT
CASSFQSTGELFF